This T cell receptor beta chain was sequenced during a study of Graves' ophthalmopathy and Graves' hyperthyroidism. This clonotype was picked up many times. Beta-chain TCR CDR3 regions were amplified from RNA transcripts. Following a first-round RT-PCR that used HTBI primers, a second-round multiplex PCR was carried out. TCRdb reprocessed the multiplex PCR reads via MiXCR and lists one record per CDR3 protein. The sample lists some 520,000 distinct CDR3 sequences; 14% were seen once. The clonotype comes from a woman aged 25 to 39 with Graves' ophthalmopathy. The sequencing input was blood.

The DNA of the CDR3 is TGCAGTGCCCCCCAGACAGGGACAGAGACCCAGTACTTC. Its translation is CSAPQTGTETQYF. The chain is built from TRBV20-1 and TRBJ2-5; 7 bases line up with TRBD1. Germline CDR1 and CDR2: DFQATT and SNEGSKA (reference sequence). Trimming removed 6 bases from V and 4 bases from J; junction bases left unmatched: 8. The CDR3 extends over 13 amino acids.